Shown below are 12 T cell receptor beta chains from a single sample sequenced in a study of blood T cell repertoires in COVID-19. The assay was immunoSEQ multiplex PCR, and TCRdb's table has in-frame clones only and misses some. The table lists 110,000 to 150,000 clones, roughly 80% of them singletons. Specimen: peripheral blood. These receptors originate from an elderly woman with acute or convalescent COVID-19.

The gene calls are TRBV28 and TRBJ2-1; 7 nucleotides line up with TRBD1. The CDR3 has 13 amino acids. Trimming at V came to 6 bases and at J to 6 bases, leaving 5 bases not matched to a gene. Germline-derived CDR1 and CDR2 are MDHEN and SYDVKM. The CDR3 protein is CASSPGQLNEQFF. The CDR3 DNA follows: TGTGCCAGCAGCCCGGGACAGCTCAATGAGCAGTTCTTC.

The CDR3 DNA is TGTGCCAGCAGTTATTACGGGACAGGGACTCAAGAGACCCAGTACTTC. This gives the protein CASSYYGTGTQETQYF. The V and J genes are TRBV6-6 and TRBJ2-5; TRBD1 matches 9 bases. The CDR3 loop spans 16 amino acids. With V trimmed by 3 bases and J by 2 bases, 7 bases remained unmatched. Germline V gene data show CDR1 as MNHNY and CDR2 as SVGAGI (reference sequence).

The chain carries TRBV29-1 and TRBJ1-2; D not resolved. V was trimmed by 6 bases and J by 2 bases, leaving 22 bases between them. The CDR3 spans 16 residues. In germline, CDR1 is SQVTM, CDR2 ANQGSEA. CDR3 loop: CSVETLPGKLNYGYTF. The CDR3 nucleotides are TGCAGCGTGGAGACACTACCGGGGAAGCTAAACTATGGCTACACCTTC.

The chain couples TRBV5-5 to TRBJ1-5; D perhaps matches TRBD1 (6 bases). The CDR3 runs 16 residues. Germline CDR1 reads SGHKS; CDR2 reads YYEKEE (reference sequence). Between the trimmed V and J ends, which lost 1 base and 3 bases, there was a span of 14 bases. For the CDR3, the DNA is TGTGCCAGCAGCTTGTCCCCGGACAGCTTCAATCAGCCCCAGCATTTT. Translated, it gives CASSLSPDSFNQPQHF.

This clone was counted between two and nine times. This rearrangement joins TRBV20-1 to TRBJ2-5, with D possibly being TRBD1 (7 bases). This CDR3 contains 16 residues. Germline CDR1 and CDR2: DFQATT and SNEGSKA (reference sequence). Trimming left V 3 bases short and J 6 bases short, with 23 bases between. The CDR3 DNA sequence: TGCAGTGCTAGTGATTATAGCAGGGGGGCGGAAAAGACCCAGTACTTC. This gives the protein CSASDYSRGAEKTQYF.

This chain links TRBV28 with TRBJ2-3, with 12 bases that match TRBD2. The length of the CDR3 is 13 residues. Per the germline V gene, CDR1 is MDHEN and CDR2 is SYDVKM. Germline trimming cut 5 bases from V and 11 bases from J; bases unmatched to any gene: 5. The CDR3 DNA sequence: TGTGCCAGCAGTCCGGTGACTAGCGGGAGGCAGTATTTT. This translates into CASSPVTSGRQYF.

The chain recombines TRBV4-2 with TRBJ2-4, with no clear D. The germline V gene has CDR1 LGHNA and CDR2 YNFKEQ. V lost 0 bases to trimming and J lost 7 bases, with 13 bases between them. CDR3 length: 15 amino acids. CDR3 in DNA: TGTGCCAGCAGCCAAGAGTTGACAAAAAGGAACATTCAGTACTTC. Amino acid sequence: CASSQELTKRNIQYF.

This sequence joins TRBV27 and TRBJ1-5; D unresolved. There are 21 residues in the CDR3. Germline CDR1 is MNHEY and CDR2 is SMNVEV (reference sequence). The V and J ends lost 6 bases and 7 bases respectively, with 37 bases between them. The CDR3 coding sequence is TGTGCCAGCAGACCAAACATTGGCTTCGGCAGCCATATTGCTAGTTGGCAGCCCCAGCATTTT. Amino acid sequence: CASRPNIGFGSHIASWQPQHF.

V gene TRBV28 combines with J gene TRBJ2-1, with 8 bases matching TRBD2. The germline V gene has CDR1 MDHEN and CDR2 SYDVKM. The CDR3 is made up of 18 amino acids. The V gene end was trimmed by 7 bases and the J gene end by 10 bases; junction bases not matched to a gene: 24. DNA of the CDR3: TGTGCCAGCACCCCCGGGGGGTTCGGGAGGGCCTATGGATGGGAGCAGTTCTTC. Protein: CASTPGGFGRAYGWEQFF.

This clone was seen once. The V call is TRBV5-4, the J call TRBJ2-1, with a weak D call TRBD2 (6 bases). The CDR3 has 16 residues. Trimming took 0 bases from V and 1 from J, leaving 11 bases between them. Germline V lookup: CDR1 SGHNT, CDR2 YYREEE (reference sequence). The CDR3: CASSLAAGTSYNEQFF. CDR3 DNA sequence: TGTGCCAGCAGCTTGGCGGCGGGAACATCCTACAATGAGCAGTTCTTC.

This clone has a single count. The sample contains more than one DNA sequence encoding this CDR3. The rearrangement uses TRBV19 and TRBJ2-3, with 10 nucleotides matching TRBD2. The CDR3 spans 14 residues. Germline V gene data show CDR1 as LNHDA and CDR2 as SQIVND (reference sequence). V lost 9 bases, J lost 1 base, and 4 bases stayed unmatched. The CDR3 sequence is CASTGTSGTDTQYF. The CDR3 coding sequence is TGTGCCAGCACCGGGACTAGCGGCACAGATACGCAGTATTTT.

In its sample, this clone was seen a few times. J is TRBJ2-7 and V is TRBV7-9; 7 positions agree with TRBD1. V lost 4 bases and J lost 9; bases outside the gene matches: 9. Per the germline V gene, CDR1 is SEHNR and CDR2 is FQNEAQ (reference sequence). CDR3 length equals 13 residues. CDR3 sequence reads: CASSSQTGTGQYF. DNA of the CDR3: TGTGCCAGCAGCTCCCAGACAGGGACCGGGCAGTACTTC.